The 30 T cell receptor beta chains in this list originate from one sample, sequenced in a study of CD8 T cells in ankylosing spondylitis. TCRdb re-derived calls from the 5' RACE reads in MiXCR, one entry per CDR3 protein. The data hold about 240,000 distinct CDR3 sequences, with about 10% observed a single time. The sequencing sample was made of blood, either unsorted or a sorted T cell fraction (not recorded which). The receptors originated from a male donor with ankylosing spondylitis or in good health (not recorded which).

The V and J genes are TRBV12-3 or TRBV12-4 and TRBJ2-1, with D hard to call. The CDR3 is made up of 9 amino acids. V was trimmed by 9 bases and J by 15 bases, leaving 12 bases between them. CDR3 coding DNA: TGTGCCAGTTTCAGAGCGCGGTTCTTC. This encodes CASFRARFF.

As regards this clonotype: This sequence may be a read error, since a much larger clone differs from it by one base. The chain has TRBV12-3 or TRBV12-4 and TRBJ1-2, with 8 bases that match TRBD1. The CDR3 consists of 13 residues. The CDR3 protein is CTSRPTGVYGYTF. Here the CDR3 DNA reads TGTACCAGCAGACCGACAGGGGTCTATGGCTACACCTTC.

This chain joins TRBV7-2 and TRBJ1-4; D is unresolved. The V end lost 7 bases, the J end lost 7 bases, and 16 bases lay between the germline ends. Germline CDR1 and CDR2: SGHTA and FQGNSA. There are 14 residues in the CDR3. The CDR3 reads CASTLAREAEKLFF. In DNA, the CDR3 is TGTGCCAGCACCCTAGCGCGGGAGGCTGAAAAACTGTTTTTT.

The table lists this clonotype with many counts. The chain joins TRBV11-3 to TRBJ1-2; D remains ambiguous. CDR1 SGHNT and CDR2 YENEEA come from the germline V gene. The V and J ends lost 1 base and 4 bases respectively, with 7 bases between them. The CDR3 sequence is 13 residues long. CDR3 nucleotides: TGTGCCAGCAGCTTAGCGAAATTCTATGGCTACACCTTC. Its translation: CASSLAKFYGYTF.

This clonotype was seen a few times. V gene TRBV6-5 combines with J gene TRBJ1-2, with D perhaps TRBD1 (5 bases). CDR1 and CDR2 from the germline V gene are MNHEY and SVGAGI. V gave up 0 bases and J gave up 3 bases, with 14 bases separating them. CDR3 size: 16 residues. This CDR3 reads CASSYSNGQGDYGYTF. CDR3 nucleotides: TGTGCCAGCAGTTACTCGAATGGGCAGGGCGACTATGGCTACACCTTC.

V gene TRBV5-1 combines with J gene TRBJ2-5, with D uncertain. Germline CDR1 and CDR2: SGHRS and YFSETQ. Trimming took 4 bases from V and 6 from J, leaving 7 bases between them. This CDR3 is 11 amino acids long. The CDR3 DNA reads TGCGCCAGCAGCAGACAACAGACCCAGTACTTC. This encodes CASSRQQTQYF.

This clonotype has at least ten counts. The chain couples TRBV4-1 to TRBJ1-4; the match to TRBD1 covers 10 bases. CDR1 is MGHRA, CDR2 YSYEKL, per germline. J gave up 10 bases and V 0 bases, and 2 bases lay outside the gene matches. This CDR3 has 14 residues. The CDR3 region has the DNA TGCGCCAGCAGCCAAGAGGGACAGGGGTTAAAACTGTTTTTT. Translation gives CASSQEGQGLKLFF.

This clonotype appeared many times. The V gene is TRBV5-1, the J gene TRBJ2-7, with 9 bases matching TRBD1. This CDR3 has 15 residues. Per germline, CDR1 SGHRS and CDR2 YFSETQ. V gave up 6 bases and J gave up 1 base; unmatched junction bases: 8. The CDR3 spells CASTRLGTGSYEQYF. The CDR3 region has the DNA TGCGCCAGCACCAGACTCGGGACAGGGTCCTACGAGCAGTACTTC.

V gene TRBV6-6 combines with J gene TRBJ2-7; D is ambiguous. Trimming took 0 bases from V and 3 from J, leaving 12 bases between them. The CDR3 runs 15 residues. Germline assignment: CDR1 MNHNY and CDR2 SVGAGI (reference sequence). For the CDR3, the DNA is TGTGCCAGCAGTTACTCAGGGCAGGTACGCTACGAGCAGTACTTC. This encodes CASSYSGQVRYEQYF.

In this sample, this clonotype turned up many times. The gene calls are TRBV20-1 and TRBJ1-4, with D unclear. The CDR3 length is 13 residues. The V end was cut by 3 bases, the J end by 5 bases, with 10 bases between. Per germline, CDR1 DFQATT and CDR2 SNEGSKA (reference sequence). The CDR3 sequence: CSASPSINEKLFF. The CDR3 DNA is TGCAGTGCTAGTCCCTCGATCAATGAAAAACTGTTTTTT.

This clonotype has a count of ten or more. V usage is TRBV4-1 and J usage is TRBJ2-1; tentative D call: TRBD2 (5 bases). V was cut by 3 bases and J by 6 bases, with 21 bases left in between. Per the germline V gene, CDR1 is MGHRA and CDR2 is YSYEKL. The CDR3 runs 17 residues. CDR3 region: CASSQEVGGLWGNEQFF. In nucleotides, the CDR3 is TGCGCCAGCAGCCAGGAGGTAGGCGGACTCTGGGGCAATGAGCAGTTCTTC.

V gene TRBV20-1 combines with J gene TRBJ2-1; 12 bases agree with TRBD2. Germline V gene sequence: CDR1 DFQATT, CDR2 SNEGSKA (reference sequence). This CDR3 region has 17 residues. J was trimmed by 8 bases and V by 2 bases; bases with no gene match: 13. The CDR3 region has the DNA TGCAGTGCTAGACACCTAACGAGGGGACTAGCGGGCGATGAGCAGTTCTTC. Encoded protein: CSARHLTRGLAGDEQFF.

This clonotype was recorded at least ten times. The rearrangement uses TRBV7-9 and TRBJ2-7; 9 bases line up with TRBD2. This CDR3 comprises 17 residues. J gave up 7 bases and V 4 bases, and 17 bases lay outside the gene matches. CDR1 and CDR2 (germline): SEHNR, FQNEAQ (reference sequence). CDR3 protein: CASSSFNSLSGSREQYF. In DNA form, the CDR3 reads TGTGCCAGCAGCTCCTTTAATAGTCTTAGCGGGAGTCGAGAGCAGTACTTC.

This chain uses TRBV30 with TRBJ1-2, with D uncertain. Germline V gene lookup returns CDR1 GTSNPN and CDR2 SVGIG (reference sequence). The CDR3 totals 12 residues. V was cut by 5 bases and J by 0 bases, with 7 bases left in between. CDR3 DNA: TGTGCCTGGGACGGATCTAACTATGGCTACACCTTC. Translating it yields CAWDGSNYGYTF.

CDR3 nucleotide sequence: TGTGCCATTGGGGACCTAGAGACCCAGTACTTC. The encoded protein is CAIGDLETQYF. The rearrangement uses TRBV10-3 and TRBJ2-5; either TRBD1 or TRBD2 may supply D (5 bases each). The V gene lost 9 bases and the J gene lost 4 bases, with 9 bases spanning the gap. The CDR3 runs 11 residues. Germline V gene data show CDR1 as ENHRY and CDR2 as SYGVKD.

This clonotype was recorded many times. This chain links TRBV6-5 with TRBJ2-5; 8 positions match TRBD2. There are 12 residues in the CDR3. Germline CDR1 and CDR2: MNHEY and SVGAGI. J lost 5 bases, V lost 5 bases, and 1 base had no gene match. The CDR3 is CASSRLAETQYF. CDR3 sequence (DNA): TGTGCCAGCAGTCGACTAGCGGAGACCCAGTACTTC.

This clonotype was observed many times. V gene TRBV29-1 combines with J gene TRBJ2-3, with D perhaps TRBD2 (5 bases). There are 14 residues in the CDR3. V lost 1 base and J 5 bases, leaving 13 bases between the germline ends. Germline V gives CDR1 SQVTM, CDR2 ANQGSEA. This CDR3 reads CSVEANRDGDTQYF. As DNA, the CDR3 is TGCAGCGTTGAAGCCAACCGGGATGGAGATACGCAGTATTTT.

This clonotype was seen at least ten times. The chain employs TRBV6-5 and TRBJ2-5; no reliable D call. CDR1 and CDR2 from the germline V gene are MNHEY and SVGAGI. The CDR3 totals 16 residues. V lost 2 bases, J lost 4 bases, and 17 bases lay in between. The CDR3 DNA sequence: TGTGCCAGCAGTTACAACAACTTTCAGAAGGGAGAGACCCAGTACTTC. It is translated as CASSYNNFQKGETQYF.

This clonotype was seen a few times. The CDR3 nucleotides read TGCGCCGCCGGGACAAACTCCTACGAGCAGTACTTC. Translated, it gives CAAGTNSYEQYF. The chain couples TRBV10-1 to TRBJ2-7, with TRBD1 as a possible D gene (6 bases). The V and J ends lost 11 bases and 0 bases respectively, with 11 bases between them. CDR1 is WNHNN, CDR2 SYGVQD, per germline (reference sequence). The CDR3 covers 12 residues.

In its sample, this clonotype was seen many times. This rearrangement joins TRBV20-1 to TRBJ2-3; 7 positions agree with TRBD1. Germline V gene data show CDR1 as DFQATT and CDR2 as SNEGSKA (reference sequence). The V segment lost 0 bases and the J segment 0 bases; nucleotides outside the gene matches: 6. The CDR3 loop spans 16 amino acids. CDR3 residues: CSARDLLGQSTDTQYF. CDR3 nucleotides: TGCAGTGCTAGAGATCTACTGGGACAGAGCACAGATACGCAGTATTTT.

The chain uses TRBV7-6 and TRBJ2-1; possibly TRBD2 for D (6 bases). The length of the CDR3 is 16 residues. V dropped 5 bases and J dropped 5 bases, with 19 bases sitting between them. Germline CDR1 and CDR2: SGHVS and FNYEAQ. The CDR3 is CASSPRHGRSHNEQFF. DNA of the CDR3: TGTGCCAGCAGCCCGCGGCACGGGAGATCCCACAATGAGCAGTTCTTC.

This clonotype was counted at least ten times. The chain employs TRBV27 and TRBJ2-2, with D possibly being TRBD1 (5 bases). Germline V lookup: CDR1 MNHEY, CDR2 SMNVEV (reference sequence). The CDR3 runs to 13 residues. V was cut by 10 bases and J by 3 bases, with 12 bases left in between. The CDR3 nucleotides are TGTGCCACTGGGCTGGGGCACACCGGGGAGCTGTTTTTT. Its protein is CATGLGHTGELFF.

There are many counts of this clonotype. This CDR3 is CASSLGAIRDEQFF. Written as DNA, the CDR3 is TGTGCCAGCAGCTTAGGGGCGATCCGGGATGAGCAGTTCTTC. J is TRBJ2-1 and V is TRBV7-2; D is unclear. V was clipped by 1 base and J by 8 bases, with 12 bases between them. The CDR3 is 14 residues long. Germline loops: CDR1 SGHTA, CDR2 FQGNSA.

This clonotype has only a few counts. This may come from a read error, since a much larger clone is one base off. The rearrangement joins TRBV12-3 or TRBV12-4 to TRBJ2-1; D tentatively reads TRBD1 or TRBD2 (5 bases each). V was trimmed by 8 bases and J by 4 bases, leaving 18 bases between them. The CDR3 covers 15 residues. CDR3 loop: CASRGATNTYNEQFF. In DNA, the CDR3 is TGTGCCAGCCGTGGGGCGACTAACACTTACAATGAGCAGTTCTTC.

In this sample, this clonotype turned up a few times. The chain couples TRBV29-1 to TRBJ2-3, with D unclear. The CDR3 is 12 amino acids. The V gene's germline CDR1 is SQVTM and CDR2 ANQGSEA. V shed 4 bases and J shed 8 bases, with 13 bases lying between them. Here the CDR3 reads CSVAPDSSTQYF. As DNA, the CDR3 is TGCAGCGTTGCTCCGGATTCAAGTACGCAGTATTTT.

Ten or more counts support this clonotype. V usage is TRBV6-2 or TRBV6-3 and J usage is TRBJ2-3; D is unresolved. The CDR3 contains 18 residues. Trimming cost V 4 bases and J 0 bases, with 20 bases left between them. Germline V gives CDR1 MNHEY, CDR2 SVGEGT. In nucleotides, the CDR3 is TGTGCCAGCAGTTCCCGACGGGTTACTCCGGGTAGCACAGATACGCAGTATTTT. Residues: CASSSRRVTPGSTDTQYF.

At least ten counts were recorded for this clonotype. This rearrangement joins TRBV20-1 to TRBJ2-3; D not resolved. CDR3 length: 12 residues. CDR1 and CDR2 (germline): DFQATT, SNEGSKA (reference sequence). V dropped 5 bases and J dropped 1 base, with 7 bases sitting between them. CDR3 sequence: CSASQRTDTQYF. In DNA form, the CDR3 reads TGCAGTGCTTCCCAACGCACAGATACGCAGTATTTT.

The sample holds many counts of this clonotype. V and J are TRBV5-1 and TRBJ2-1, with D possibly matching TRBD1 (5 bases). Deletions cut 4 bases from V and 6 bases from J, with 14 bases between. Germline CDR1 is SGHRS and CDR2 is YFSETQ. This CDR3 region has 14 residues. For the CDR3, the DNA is TGCGCCAGCAGCCCGCAGGGCGATAGCAATGAGCAGTTCTTC. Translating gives CASSPQGDSNEQFF.

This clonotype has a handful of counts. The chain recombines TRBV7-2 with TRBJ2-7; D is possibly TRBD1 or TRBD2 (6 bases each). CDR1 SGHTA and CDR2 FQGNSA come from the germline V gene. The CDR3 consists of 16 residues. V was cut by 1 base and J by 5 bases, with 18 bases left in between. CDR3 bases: TGTGCCAGCAGCTTAGAGGGGGGATGGGGCCCTAACGAGCAGTACTTC. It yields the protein CASSLEGGWGPNEQYF.

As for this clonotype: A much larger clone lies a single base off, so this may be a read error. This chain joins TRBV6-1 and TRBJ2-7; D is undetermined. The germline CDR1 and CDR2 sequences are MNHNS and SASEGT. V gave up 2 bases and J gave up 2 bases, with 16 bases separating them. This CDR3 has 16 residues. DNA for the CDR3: TGTGCCAGCAGTGAAACGGAAGTGGGGTGCACCTACGAGCAGTACTTC. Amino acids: CASSETEVGCTYEQYF.